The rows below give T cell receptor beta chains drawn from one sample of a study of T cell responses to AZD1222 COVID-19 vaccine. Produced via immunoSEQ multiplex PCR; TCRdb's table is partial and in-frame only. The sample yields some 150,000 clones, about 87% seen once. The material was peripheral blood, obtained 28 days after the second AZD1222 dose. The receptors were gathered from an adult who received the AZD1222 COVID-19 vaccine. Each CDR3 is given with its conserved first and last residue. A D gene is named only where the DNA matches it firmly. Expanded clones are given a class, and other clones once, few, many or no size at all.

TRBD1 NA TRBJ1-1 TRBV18 TGTGCCAGCTCACTGGCGGGACAGCAGAACACTGAAGCTTTCTTT CASSLAGQQNTEAFF
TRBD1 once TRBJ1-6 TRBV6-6 TGTGCCAGCAGTCCCCTAATCGGGGGACAGGGGTCGTTGGCGAATAATTCACCCCTCCACTTT CASSPLIGGQGSLANNSPLHF
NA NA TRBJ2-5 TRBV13 TGTGCCAGCAGCTTAGACGGGAGTAGAGAGACCCAGTACTTC CASSLDGSRETQYF
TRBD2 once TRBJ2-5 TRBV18 TGTGCCAGCTCACGGAGACTAGCGGGAGGGGAACAAGAGACCCAGTACTTC CASSRRLAGGEQETQYF
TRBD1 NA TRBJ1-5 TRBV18 TGTGCCAGCTCACCAGGGACAGCTAATCAGCCCCAGCATTTT CASSPGTANQPQHF
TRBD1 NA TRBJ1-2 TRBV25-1 TGTGCCAGCAGGGGGACAGCCGCCCGCTACACCTTC CASRGTAARYTF
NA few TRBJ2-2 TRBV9 TGTGCCAGCAGCGTATTCGGGGGGGAGCTGTTTTTT CASSVFGGELFF
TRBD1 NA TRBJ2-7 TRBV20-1 TGCAGTGCTAGTGGGACAGGGGCTGCCTACGAGCAGTACTTC CSASGTGAAYEQYF
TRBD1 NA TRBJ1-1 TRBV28 TGTGCCAGCAGTTACCCGACAAACAGGGGGGACACTGAAGCTTTCTTT CASSYPTNRGDTEAFF
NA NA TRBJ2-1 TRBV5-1 TGCGCCAGCAGCTTAGCGCGCTCCTACAATGAGCAGTTCTTC CASSLARSYNEQFF
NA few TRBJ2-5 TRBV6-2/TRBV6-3 TGTGCCAGCAGTCGGCTTATGACTTCTGCAGAGACCCAGTACTTC CASSRLMTSAETQYF
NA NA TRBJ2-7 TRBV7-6 TGTGCCAGCAGCCCTCCCGGGGCCCTCGAGCAGTACTTC CASSPPGALEQYF
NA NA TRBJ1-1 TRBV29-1 TGCAGCACCCGGACAAAGAACACTGAAGCTTTCTTT CSTRTKNTEAFF
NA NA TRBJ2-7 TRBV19 TGTGCCAGTAGTATAGACCAGCGTTCGGCCTACGAGCAGTACTTC CASSIDQRSAYEQYF
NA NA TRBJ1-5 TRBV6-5 TGTGCCAGCAGCCAAGTCGGGGGGTCTCAGCATTTT CASSQVGGSQHF
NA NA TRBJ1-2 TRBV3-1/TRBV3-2 TGTGCCAGCAGCCAAGGGCAAGTCATAGCTAACTATGGCTACACCTTC CASSQGQVIANYGYTF
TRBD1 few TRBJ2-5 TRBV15 TGTGCCACCAGCAGAGATGCGACAGGGGGAGTAGAGACCCAGTACTTC CATSRDATGGVETQYF
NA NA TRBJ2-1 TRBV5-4 TGTGCCAGCAGAAGTGACGTGCGGTTTTCCTACAATGAGCAGTTCTTC CASRSDVRFSYNEQFF
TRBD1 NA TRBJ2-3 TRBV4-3 TGCGCCAGCAGCCAGGGGGACAGTAGCACAGATACGCAGTATTTT CASSQGDSSTDTQYF
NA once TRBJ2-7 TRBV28 TGTGCCAGCAACAGGGCTTTAGCCTACGAGCAGTACTTC CASNRALAYEQYF
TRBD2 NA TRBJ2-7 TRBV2 TGTGCCAGCAGCATTAGCGGGAAGTCCTACGAGCAGTACTTC CASSISGKSYEQYF
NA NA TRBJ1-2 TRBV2 TGTGCCAGCAGTGAAGCGAGTTATGGCTACACCTTC CASSEASYGYTF
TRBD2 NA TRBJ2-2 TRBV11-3 TGTGCCAGCAGGACTAGCGAGAAAGGCGGGGAGCTGTTTTTT CASRTSEKGGELFF
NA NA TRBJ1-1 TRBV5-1 TGCGCCAGCAGCTTGGGGGGGCCTGTGAACACTGAAGCTTTCTTT CASSLGGPVNTEAFF
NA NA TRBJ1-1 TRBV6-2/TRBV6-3 TGTGCCAGCAGTTACGATCGGGGGAAGGCTGAAGCTTTCTTT CASSYDRGKAEAFF
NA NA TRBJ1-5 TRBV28 TGTGCCAGCAGTTTTATAGGGGGAGGGGATCAGCCCCAGCATTTT CASSFIGGGDQPQHF
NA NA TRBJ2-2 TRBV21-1 TGTGCCAGACGGCAGGGACGCGGAACCGGGGAGCTGTTTTTT CARRQGRGTGELFF